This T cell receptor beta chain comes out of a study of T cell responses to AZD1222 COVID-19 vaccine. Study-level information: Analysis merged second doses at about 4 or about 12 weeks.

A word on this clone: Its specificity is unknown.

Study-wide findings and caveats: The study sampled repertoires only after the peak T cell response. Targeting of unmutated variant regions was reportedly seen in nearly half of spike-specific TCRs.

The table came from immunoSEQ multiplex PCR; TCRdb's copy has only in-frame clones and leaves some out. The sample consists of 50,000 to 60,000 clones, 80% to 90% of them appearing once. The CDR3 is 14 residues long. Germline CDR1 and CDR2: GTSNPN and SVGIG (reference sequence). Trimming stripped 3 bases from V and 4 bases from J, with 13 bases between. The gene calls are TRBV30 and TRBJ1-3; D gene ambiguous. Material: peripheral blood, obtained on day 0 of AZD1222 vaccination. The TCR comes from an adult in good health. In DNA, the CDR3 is TGTGCCTGGAGGCCCCTAGCTAAAGGAAACACCATATATTTT. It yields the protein CAWRPLAKGNTIYF.